Listed below are T cell receptor beta chains from one sample, sequenced in a study of T cells in Graves' hyperthyroidism and ophthalmopathy. MiXCR, applied by TCRdb to the multiplex PCR reads, yields one record per CDR3 protein. The sample has around 690,000 distinct CDR3 sequences; under 25% are singletons. The sequenced sample consisted of blood. The receptors were sampled from a man aged 25 to 40 with Graves' ophthalmopathy. CDR3s leave out the opening cysteine and the closing phenylalanine or tryptophan. D genes are given only for firm matches. Some rows have no size entry. The others give once, few or many, or a class for an expanded clone.

j_call: TRBJ1-2; d_call: TRBD1; v_call: TRBV3-1; clone_size: many; cdr3_aa: ASSQTGGGYT
j_call: TRBJ2-3; d_call: TRBD1; v_call: TRBV5-1; clone_size: NA; cdr3_aa: ASSMGQDLTDTQY
j_call: TRBJ2-5; d_call: NA; v_call: TRBV7-6; clone_size: many; cdr3_aa: ASTTGTETQY
j_call: TRBJ2-2; d_call: NA; v_call: TRBV4-1; clone_size: few; cdr3_aa: ASSQALRNTGELF
j_call: TRBJ2-7; d_call: NA; v_call: TRBV11-1; clone_size: NA; cdr3_aa: ASSTVKDTPYEQY
j_call: TRBJ2-2; d_call: TRBD2; v_call: TRBV20-1; clone_size: few; cdr3_aa: SALRTSGRPGELF
j_call: TRBJ2-1; d_call: TRBD2; v_call: TRBV5-1; clone_size: NA; cdr3_aa: ASSLGTSDAEQF
j_call: TRBJ2-3; d_call: TRBD1; v_call: TRBV27; clone_size: few; cdr3_aa: ASRRDSVRTDTQY
j_call: TRBJ2-2; d_call: NA; v_call: TRBV5-1; clone_size: few; cdr3_aa: ASKETGELF
j_call: TRBJ2-7; d_call: TRBD2; v_call: TRBV6-1; clone_size: few; cdr3_aa: ASSRLAGVRDEQY
j_call: TRBJ2-7; d_call: TRBD1; v_call: TRBV20-1; clone_size: many; cdr3_aa: SANTGQGAAYEQY
j_call: TRBJ2-1; d_call: TRBD2; v_call: TRBV6-1; clone_size: few; cdr3_aa: ASSPGLAAREQF
j_call: TRBJ2-7; d_call: NA; v_call: TRBV10-3; clone_size: few; cdr3_aa: AISESRLYEQY
j_call: TRBJ1-2; d_call: NA; v_call: TRBV27; clone_size: NA; cdr3_aa: ASLGGYT
j_call: TRBJ1-1; d_call: NA; v_call: TRBV2; clone_size: many; cdr3_aa: ASSRDGGGTEAF
j_call: TRBJ2-2; d_call: TRBD1; v_call: TRBV6-2/TRBV6-3; clone_size: NA; cdr3_aa: ANSYGRTGGVPNTGELF
j_call: TRBJ2-1; d_call: NA; v_call: TRBV12-3/TRBV12-4; clone_size: many; cdr3_aa: ASSYPNNNEQF
j_call: TRBJ2-5; d_call: TRBD2; v_call: TRBV20-1; clone_size: many; cdr3_aa: SARDWDSGTEETQY
j_call: TRBJ2-6; d_call: NA; v_call: TRBV7-8; clone_size: NA; cdr3_aa: ASSLYVEGGAPPGANVLT
j_call: TRBJ2-1; d_call: TRBD2; v_call: TRBV5-1; clone_size: NA; cdr3_aa: ASSLVGGPGYNEQF
j_call: TRBJ1-1; d_call: TRBD1; v_call: TRBV19; clone_size: few; cdr3_aa: ASYTTGTGVKGTEAF
j_call: TRBJ2-5; d_call: TRBD2; v_call: TRBV29-1; clone_size: few; cdr3_aa: SVGGDSQETQY
j_call: TRBJ2-3; d_call: TRBD1; v_call: TRBV11-2; clone_size: many; cdr3_aa: ASSLRARGPDTQY
j_call: TRBJ2-7; d_call: NA; v_call: TRBV27; clone_size: NA; cdr3_aa: ASNSASATSYEQY
j_call: TRBJ1-6; d_call: NA; v_call: TRBV3-1; clone_size: NA; cdr3_aa: ASSQRRNSPLH
j_call: TRBJ1-3; d_call: NA; v_call: TRBV5-1; clone_size: NA; cdr3_aa: ASSRSRGAGGNTIY
j_call: TRBJ1-1; d_call: TRBD1; v_call: TRBV30; clone_size: many; cdr3_aa: ACSTGAYTEAF
j_call: TRBJ2-7; d_call: NA; v_call: TRBV30; clone_size: many; cdr3_aa: ASIYEQY
j_call: TRBJ2-7; d_call: NA; v_call: TRBV7-8; clone_size: many; cdr3_aa: ASSSIAGVEQY
j_call: TRBJ2-5; d_call: TRBD1; v_call: TRBV12-3/TRBV12-4; clone_size: NA; cdr3_aa: ASSSPNTGGETQY
j_call: TRBJ2-7; d_call: NA; v_call: TRBV12-3/TRBV12-4; clone_size: many; cdr3_aa: ASSLAGAGEQY
j_call: TRBJ2-3; d_call: TRBD1; v_call: TRBV30; clone_size: few; cdr3_aa: AWLAGTGGTDTQY
j_call: TRBJ2-7; d_call: NA; v_call: TRBV12-3/TRBV12-4; clone_size: many; cdr3_aa: ASMKGESSYEQY
j_call: TRBJ2-5; d_call: NA; v_call: TRBV24-1; clone_size: many; cdr3_aa: ATSLGTIEQETQY
j_call: TRBJ2-1; d_call: TRBD2; v_call: TRBV30; clone_size: many; cdr3_aa: AWSPAVSGEYNEQF
j_call: TRBJ1-1; d_call: NA; v_call: TRBV7-3; clone_size: many; cdr3_aa: ASSSQPYTEAF
j_call: TRBJ1-4; d_call: TRBD1; v_call: TRBV7-9; clone_size: NA; cdr3_aa: ASSSEGASNEKLF
j_call: TRBJ2-5; d_call: NA; v_call: TRBV7-9; clone_size: many; cdr3_aa: ASSLVQLQETQY
j_call: TRBJ1-5; d_call: NA; v_call: TRBV6-2/TRBV6-3; clone_size: NA; cdr3_aa: ASMRGGDLGQPQH
j_call: TRBJ1-3; d_call: NA; v_call: TRBV9; clone_size: few; cdr3_aa: ASSGSGVGNTIY
j_call: TRBJ1-1; d_call: NA; v_call: TRBV7-9; clone_size: few; cdr3_aa: ASSLGTDGNTEAF
j_call: TRBJ2-3; d_call: NA; v_call: TRBV2; clone_size: few; cdr3_aa: ATRTPRGGSTDTQY
j_call: TRBJ2-7; d_call: NA; v_call: TRBV7-2; clone_size: NA; cdr3_aa: ASSYDEGYEQY
j_call: TRBJ1-5; d_call: TRBD1; v_call: TRBV27; clone_size: NA; cdr3_aa: TSSPSQGARNQPQH
j_call: TRBJ2-7; d_call: TRBD1; v_call: TRBV5-1; clone_size: many; cdr3_aa: ASSLEGTGPSKQY
j_call: TRBJ2-7; d_call: TRBD1; v_call: TRBV2; clone_size: NA; cdr3_aa: ASSADRSYEQY
j_call: TRBJ2-7; d_call: TRBD1; v_call: TRBV7-3; clone_size: many; cdr3_aa: ASSPTPGQGSGFEQY
j_call: TRBJ1-1; d_call: NA; v_call: TRBV30; clone_size: few; cdr3_aa: AWSFGADTEAF
j_call: TRBJ2-7; d_call: TRBD1; v_call: TRBV28; clone_size: NA; cdr3_aa: ASSRTGGLSYEQY
j_call: TRBJ1-2; d_call: NA; v_call: TRBV2; clone_size: NA; cdr3_aa: ASSGGANYGYT